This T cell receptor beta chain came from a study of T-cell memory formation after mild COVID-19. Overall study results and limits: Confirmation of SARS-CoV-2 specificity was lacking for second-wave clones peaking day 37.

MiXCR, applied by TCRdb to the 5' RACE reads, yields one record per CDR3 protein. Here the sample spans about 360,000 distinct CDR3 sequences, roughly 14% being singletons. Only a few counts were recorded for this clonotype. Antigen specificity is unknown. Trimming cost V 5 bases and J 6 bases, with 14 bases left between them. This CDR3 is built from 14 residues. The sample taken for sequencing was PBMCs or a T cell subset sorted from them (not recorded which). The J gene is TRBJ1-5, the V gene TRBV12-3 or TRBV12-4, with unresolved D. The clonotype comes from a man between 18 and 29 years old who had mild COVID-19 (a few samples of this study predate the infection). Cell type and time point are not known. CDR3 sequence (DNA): TGTGCCAGCAGTCTCTTACGGGCGGGTCAGCCCCAGCATTTT. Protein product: CASSLLRAGQPQHF.